One sample yielded the 24 T cell receptor beta chains listed below, sequenced in a study of TIL therapy for anti-PD-1-resistant metastatic lung cancer. Sequencing used immunoSEQ v3. Produced via immunoSEQ multiplex PCR; TCRdb's table is partial and in-frame only. In the table there are tens of thousands of clones, 74% of which are singletons. Time point specified: pre-treatment sample, taken before nivolumab and TIL therapy. This material consisted of blood, taken at baseline. Receptors were obtained from a woman aged 25-85 years with non-small cell lung cancer.

This clone was found a few times. This chain uses TRBV10-1 with TRBJ1-2; 10 bases agree with TRBD1. Germline trimming cut 4 bases from V and 5 bases from J; bases unmatched to any gene: 13. The CDR3 loop spans 17 amino acids. The germline V gene has CDR1 WNHNN and CDR2 SYGVQD (reference sequence). The CDR3 sequence is CASSAISDRGRGYGYTF. The CDR3 region has the DNA TGCGCCAGCAGTGCCATTAGCGACAGGGGGCGCGGTTATGGCTACACCTTC.

The chain recombines TRBV2 with TRBJ2-1; no clear D gene. The V end lost 6 bases, the J end lost 4 bases, and 10 bases lay between the germline ends. The CDR3 length is 13 residues. The germline gives CDR1 SNHLY, CDR2 FYNNEI. The CDR3 DNA reads as TGTGCCAGCAGCTTGAGGTTTTACAATGAGCAGTTCTTC. Translating gives CASSLRFYNEQFF.

The chain has TRBV6-1 and TRBJ2-7, with D perhaps matching TRBD2 (5 bases). CDR3 size: 14 residues. The V end was cut by 8 bases, the J end by 6 bases, with 20 bases between. Germline-derived CDR1 and CDR2 are MNHNS and SASEGT. CDR3 protein: CASGVSAVRGEQYF. CDR3 DNA sequence: TGTGCCAGCGGGGTCTCGGCCGTCCGGGGCGAGCAGTACTTC.

The chain links TRBV7-8 to TRBJ2-5; tentatively, D is TRBD2 (5 bases). The CDR3 is 15 amino acids. V was cut by 3 bases and J by 1 base, with 12 bases left in between. The germline V gene has CDR1 SGHVS and CDR2 FQNEAQ. The CDR3 reads CASSFSQAAQETQYF. The DNA of the CDR3 is TGTGCCAGCAGCTTCTCGCAAGCGGCCCAAGAGACCCAGTACTTC.

This clone has just one count. The junction and the germline gene differ at one end; a read error may be behind it. The rearrangement links TRBV15 to TRBJ2-7; D call uncertain. Per germline, CDR1 LNHNV and CDR2 YYDKDF (reference sequence). CDR3 length: 12 residues. CDR3 bases: TGTGCCACCAGCAGAGATTCCCACATAGACAACTTC. It codes for CATSRDSHIDNF.

V is TRBV6-5 and J is TRBJ2-7; TRBD1 might be the D (6 bases). Germline V gene lookup returns CDR1 MNHEY and CDR2 SVGAGI. Trimming pared 7 bases from V and 1 base from J, leaving 11 bases between. The CDR3 runs to 13 residues. Here the CDR3 DNA reads TGTGCCAGCAAAAAAGGGGGATCCTACGAGCAGTACTTC. It translates to CASKKGGSYEQYF.

Points on this clone: Other DNA sequences within the sample encode an identical CDR3. The chain uses TRBV5-1 and TRBJ2-5; D not certain. The CDR3 consists of 14 residues. The V and J ends lost 0 bases and 2 bases respectively, with 8 bases between them. From germline, CDR1 is SGHRS and CDR2 YFSETQ. In DNA, the CDR3 is TGCGCCAGCAGCTTGGGCCAGGTACAAGAGACCCAGTACTTC. This codes for CASSLGQVQETQYF.

J is TRBJ1-1 and V is TRBV30; D call uncertain. V lost 2 bases and J lost 3, with 22 bases in between. The CDR3 has 17 amino acids. Germline CDR1 is GTSNPN and CDR2 is SVGIG (reference sequence). In nucleotides, the CDR3 is TGTGCCTGGAGTAAGTATAGTAGGGTTCGTGGAGACACTGAAGCTTTCTTT. This translates into CAWSKYSRVRGDTEAFF.

This chain links TRBV4-2 with TRBJ2-7, with 8 bases fitting TRBD2. Germline trimming cut 7 bases from V and 4 bases from J; bases unmatched to any gene: 12. CDR1 LGHNA and CDR2 YNFKEQ come from the germline V gene. This CDR3 comprises 15 residues. DNA of the CDR3: TGTGCCAGCACCCCACGAGCGGGAGAGAGGTACGAGCAGTACTTC. Protein: CASTPRAGERYEQYF.

The chain joins TRBV5-4 to TRBJ2-7, with D possibly being TRBD1 (5 bases). Germline lookup yields CDR1 SGHNT and CDR2 YYREEE (reference sequence). CDR3 length: 15 amino acids. V lost 4 bases and J 6 bases, leaving 20 bases between the germline ends. In DNA form, the CDR3 reads TGTGCCAGCAGCCTGTGGACGGACACCCTGGGCGAGCAGTACTTC. Protein product: CASSLWTDTLGEQYF.

V gene TRBV2 combines with J gene TRBJ1-3; D not certain. V was trimmed by 5 bases and J by 0 bases, leaving 8 bases between them. The CDR3 has 14 amino acids. CDR1 and CDR2 from the germline V gene are SNHLY and FYNNEI. CDR3 region: CASSTGASGNTIYF. The DNA of the CDR3 is TGTGCCAGCAGTACGGGAGCCTCTGGAAACACCATATATTTT.

The chain uses TRBV19 and TRBJ1-4; D gene unclear. Trimming removed 3 bases at V and 7 bases at J, with 6 bases between. Germline assignment: CDR1 LNHDA and CDR2 SQIVND (reference sequence). The CDR3 sequence is 12 residues long. The CDR3 DNA reads TGTGCCAGTAGTATTAGGTCTGAAAAACTGTTTTTT. Its protein product is CASSIRSEKLFF.

As DNA, the CDR3 is TGTGCCATCAACGGGGACAGTTCTACAGATACGCAGTATTTT. Its translation is CAINGDSSTDTQYF. The rearrangement joins TRBV10-3 to TRBJ2-3, with 7 positions matching TRBD1. Germline V lookup: CDR1 ENHRY, CDR2 SYGVKD. The CDR3 has 14 residues. V trimming: 7 bases; J trimming: 3 bases; junction bases outside the gene matches: 7.

V usage is TRBV7-9 and J usage is TRBJ2-7; D is undetermined. V was clipped by 5 bases and J by 1 base, with 15 bases between them. Germline CDR1 is SEHNR and CDR2 is FQNEAQ (reference sequence). CDR3 length: 15 residues. The CDR3 protein is CASSPGRTISYEQYF. The CDR3 DNA reads as TGTGCCAGCAGCCCCGGGCGGACGATTTCCTACGAGCAGTACTTC.

The chain links TRBV7-6 to TRBJ2-2, with 9 positions matching TRBD1. This CDR3 has 17 amino acids. CDR1 SGHVS and CDR2 FNYEAQ come from the germline V gene. Trimming at V came to 1 base and at J to 2 bases, leaving 5 bases not matched to a gene. As DNA, the CDR3 is TGTGCCAGCAGCTTAGTGGGGACAGGGTTCAACACCGGGGAGCTGTTTTTT. Translated, it gives CASSLVGTGFNTGELFF.

This chain uses TRBV19 with TRBJ2-7; 8 nucleotides agree with TRBD1. The CDR3 covers 12 residues. Losses at the gene ends were 8 bases for V and 4 bases for J; bases not matched to a gene: 4. Per germline, CDR1 LNHDA and CDR2 SQIVND (reference sequence). As DNA, the CDR3 is TGTGCCAGTGCGGACAGGGCGTACGAGCAGTACTTC. Translation gives CASADRAYEQYF.

The chain links TRBV30 to TRBJ1-2; TRBD1 is a possible D gene (5 bases). The CDR3 loop spans 13 amino acids. Deletions cut 0 bases from V and 5 bases from J, with 10 bases between. CDR1 is GTSNPN and CDR2 is SVGIG in the germline V gene (reference sequence). CDR3 nucleotides: TGTGCCTGGAGTGTACGGGGGATTTATGGCTACACCTTC. Its protein is CAWSVRGIYGYTF.

This chain uses TRBV11-2 with TRBJ1-1; D is possibly TRBD1 (6 bases). Germline V gives CDR1 SGHAT, CDR2 FQNNGV. The length of the CDR3 is 17 residues. V was clipped by 4 bases and J by 0 bases, with 18 bases between them. CDR3 amino acids: CASSSKGVRVMNTEAFF. The CDR3 nucleotides are TGTGCCAGCAGCTCCAAGGGGGTTCGCGTCATGAACACTGAAGCTTTCTTT.

The chain employs TRBV6-5 and TRBJ1-4; 7 bases map to TRBD1. The CDR3 has 14 residues. The V segment lost 6 bases and the J segment 8 bases; nucleotides outside the gene matches: 9. Germline CDR1 is MNHEY and CDR2 is SVGAGI. This chain's CDR3 is CASRTRDSGEKLFF. The CDR3 nucleotides read TGTGCCAGCAGGACCCGGGACAGCGGCGAAAAACTGTTTTTT.

This chain connects TRBV11-2 to TRBJ1-1; TRBD1 aligns across 9 bases. This CDR3 has 14 amino acids. Looked up from germline, CDR1 is SGHAT and CDR2 is FQNNGV. After removal of 6 bases from V and 4 bases from J, the junction contained 6 bases not matched to a gene. The CDR3 nucleotides are TGTGCCAGCAGACAGGGGGCGAGGTCCACTGAAGCTTTCTTT. Translation: CASRQGARSTEAFF.

The V call is TRBV21-1, the J call TRBJ2-1; the table's D gene call, TRBD1, was not cross checked with the DNA. TRBV21-1 is reported as a pseudogene. The CDR3 runs 11 residues. As DNA, the CDR3 is TGTGCCAGCAAGACAGGGAATGAGCAGTTCTTC. Translated: CASKTGNEQFF.

The gene calls are TRBV11-2 and TRBJ2-5, with a possible D match to TRBD2 (5 bases). Trimming took off 0 bases at V and 1 base at J, with 9 bases between the two ends. Germline CDR1 and CDR2: SGHAT and FQNNGV. CDR3 length equals 15 residues. The CDR3 nucleotides read TGTGCCAGCAGCTTAGATGGGAGATTCCAAGAGACCCAGTACTTC. Its protein is CASSLDGRFQETQYF.

The rearrangement joins TRBV2 to TRBJ2-5; D is ambiguous. CDR3 size: 9 residues. Deletions cut 8 bases from V and 5 bases from J, with 3 bases between. Per germline, CDR1 SNHLY and CDR2 FYNNEI. CDR3: CASGETQYF. As DNA, the CDR3 is TGTGCCAGCGGCGAGACCCAGTACTTC.

This rearrangement joins TRBV28 to TRBJ1-1; D gene ambiguous. The germline V and J ends were trimmed by 4 bases and 9 bases, with 18 bases remaining between them. From germline, CDR1 is MDHEN and CDR2 SYDVKM. The CDR3 consists of 14 residues. The CDR3 loop is CASSSQDEARKAFF. CDR3 nucleotides: TGTGCCAGCAGTTCCCAGGACGAGGCAAGAAAAGCTTTCTTT.